Following are 32 T cell receptor beta chains from one sample sequenced in a study of tumor and adjacent non-tumor tissue in lung cancer. The library came from three nested PCR rounds adapted from ARM-PCR protocols. TCRdb processed the multiplex PCR reads anew with MiXCR; each CDR3 protein has one entry. This table holds about 60,000 distinct CDR3 sequences, roughly 60% found once. This sample's RNA came from whole unsorted tissue. The normal lung tissue was taken more than 3 cm from the tumor edge. Sequenced sample: distant non-tumor lung tissue. The receptors derive from a man aged 70 or older with non-small cell lung cancer.

On this clonotype itself: One end of the junction fails to match germline, which may point to a read error. The chain links TRBV20-1 to TRBJ2-2, with a weak D call TRBD2 (6 bases). The CDR3 totals 15 residues. CDR1 and CDR2 from the germline V gene are DFQATT and SNEGSKA (reference sequence). CDR3 coding DNA: TGCAGTGCTAGATACTCGCTAGCGAGCACCGGGAAGCTGTTTTTT. Translated, it gives CSARYSLASTGKLFF.

For this clonotype: A clone one base away is much larger, so this may be a read error. The gene calls are TRBV5-6 and TRBJ1-5; D is perhaps TRBD1 (5 bases). The CDR3 runs to 14 residues. Germline V lookup: CDR1 SGHDT, CDR2 YYEEEE. The V end lost 4 bases, the J end lost 3 bases, and 11 bases lay between the germline ends. CDR3 protein: CASSILGLNQPQHF. CDR3 sequence (DNA): TGTGCCAGCAGCATACTGGGGCTCAATCAGCCCCAGCATTTT.

The sample holds one count of this clonotype. The CDR3 reads CASSLAMGANEQFF. The CDR3 region has the DNA TGTGCCAGCAGCTTAGCTATGGGGGCGAATGAGCAGTTCTTC. The gene calls are TRBV11-2 and TRBJ2-1; TRBD1 might be the D (6 bases). The CDR3 length is 14 residues. From germline, CDR1 is SGHAT and CDR2 FQNNGV. Trimming cost V 1 base and J 7 bases, with 11 bases left between them.

Turning to this clonotype: The junction does not match germline at one end; this may be a read error. The V call is TRBV6-5, the J call TRBJ1-1; no firm D call. The V gene's germline CDR1 is MNHEY and CDR2 SVGAGI. This CDR3 has 14 residues. The CDR3 is CDSTWYLWNTEAFF. CDR3 nucleotide sequence: TGTGACAGCACCTGGTATCTATGGAACACTGAAGCTTTCTTT.

The V gene is TRBV2, the J gene TRBJ2-2; 7 positions agree with TRBD1. V lost 6 bases to trimming and J lost 6 bases; unmatched junction nucleotides: 10. This CDR3 is built from 15 residues. Germline lookup yields CDR1 SNHLY and CDR2 FYNNEI. Written as DNA, the CDR3 is TGTGCCAGCAGGCCACAGGGGTCTCGGGCCGGGGAGCTGTTTTTT. This codes for CASRPQGSRAGELFF.

Within the sample, this clonotype is medium-sized. The J gene is TRBJ1-1, the V gene TRBV11-2; D might be TRBD1 (6 bases). Trimming stripped 5 bases from V and 1 base from J, with 14 bases between. Germline CDR1 and CDR2: SGHAT and FQNNGV. CDR3 length equals 15 residues. For the CDR3, the DNA is TGTGCCAGCAGCATAAGATGGACAGAGAACACTGAAGCTTTCTTT. This encodes CASSIRWTENTEAFF. The variable domain in full, completed from reference TRBV11-2 and TRBJ1-1, reads EAGVAQSPRYKIIEKRQSVAFWCNPISGHATLYWYQQILGQGPKLLIQFQNNGVVDDSQLPKDRFSAERLKGVDSTLKIQPAKLEDSAVYLCASSIRWTENTEAFFGQGTRLTVV.

The chain is built from TRBV24-1 and TRBJ2-1, with 7 bases lining up with TRBD2. Trimming at V came to 9 bases and at J to 7 bases, leaving 2 bases not matched to a gene. CDR1 KGHDR and CDR2 SFDVKD come from the germline V gene. This CDR3 is 11 amino acids long. The CDR3 nucleotides are TGTGCCACCGGGACTACAAATGAGCAGTTCTTC. It encodes CATGTTNEQFF.

On this clonotype: A much larger clone is a single base away; this may be a read error. The gene calls are TRBV6-1 and TRBJ2-4, with D tentatively TRBD2 (6 bases). CDR3 length: 18 residues. The germline CDR1 and CDR2 sequences are MNHNS and SASEGT. CDR3 DNA sequence: TGTGCCAGCAGTGCTCGGGGGAAGCATGCTATAGCCAAAACCATTCAGTACTTC. The encoded protein is CASSARGKHAIAKTIQYF.

This chain joins TRBV6-4 and TRBJ2-3; 8 bases are shared with TRBD2. This CDR3 region has 18 residues. Germline CDR1 and CDR2: MRHNA and SNTAGT. Unmatched junction bases numbered 13, after V lost 0 bases and J lost 5 bases. The CDR3 spells CASSDSFPAGGHIDTQYF. CDR3 DNA sequence: TGTGCCAGCAGTGACTCGTTCCCCGCGGGGGGTCACATAGATACGCAGTATTTT.

A word on this clonotype: A read error may explain this, as a much larger clone is one base away. The chain has TRBV18 and TRBJ2-7; 10 bases are a match to TRBD1. Per the germline V gene, CDR1 is KGHSH and CDR2 is LQKENI. This CDR3 is 13 amino acids long. Here the CDR3 DNA reads TGTACCAGCCTGGGACAGGGGAGTTTCGAGCAGTACTTC. Encoded protein: CTSLGQGSFEQYF.

This clonotype is labeled medium-sized. This rearrangement joins TRBV11-2 to TRBJ1-4; 7 bases agree with TRBD1. CDR3 size: 15 residues. Trimming at V came to 5 bases and at J to 2 bases, leaving 5 bases not matched to a gene. Looked up from germline, CDR1 is SGHAT and CDR2 is FQNNGV. CDR3 residues: CASSAQGGTNEKLFF. Here the CDR3 DNA reads TGTGCCAGCAGCGCCCAGGGGGGGACTAATGAAAAACTGTTTTTT.

This clonotype was picked up many times. This chain joins TRBV5-5 and TRBJ2-1; possible D gene TRBD1, 6 bases. Trimming cost V 2 bases and J 0 bases, with 9 bases left between them. Germline-derived CDR1 and CDR2 are SGHKS and YYEKEE (reference sequence). The CDR3 is 15 residues long. This CDR3 reads CASSLQGSSYNEQFF. The CDR3 DNA follows: TGTGCCAGCAGCTTACAGGGAAGCTCCTACAATGAGCAGTTCTTC.

This clonotype was recorded at least ten times. The V gene is TRBV4-2, the J gene TRBJ2-2; 11 positions match TRBD2. The CDR3 sequence is 18 residues long. V was clipped by 3 bases and J by 4 bases; unmatched bases: 10. Per the germline V gene, CDR1 is LGHNA and CDR2 is YNFKEQ. The CDR3 protein is CASSHPAVGTSGTGELFF. CDR3 coding DNA: TGTGCCAGCAGCCACCCCGCGGTAGGGACTAGCGGCACCGGGGAGCTGTTTTTT.

In DNA form, the CDR3 reads TGCGCCAGCAGCCAAGCAGACACCTCATACGAGCAGTACTTC. Amino acid sequence: CASSQADTSYEQYF. This chain uses TRBV4-1 with TRBJ2-7; D ambiguous. The CDR3 length is 14 residues. Per germline, CDR1 MGHRA and CDR2 YSYEKL. Trimming shortened V by 1 base and J by 4 bases, and 11 bases separated the two germline ends.

Remarks on this clonotype: A much more abundant neighbour one base away suggests this may be a read error. The V call is TRBV7-9, the J call TRBJ2-4; tentative D call: TRBD1 (6 bases). Germline V gene lookup returns CDR1 SEHNR and CDR2 FQNEAQ (reference sequence). The CDR3 runs 13 residues. V lost 9 bases to trimming and J lost 9 bases, with 18 bases between them. The CDR3 loop is CARSPEGHSIQYF. Here the CDR3 DNA reads TGTGCCAGGAGCCCAGAGGGACATAGCATTCAGTACTTC.

This clonotype was observed a few times. The J gene is TRBJ2-7, the V gene TRBV6-5; tentatively, D is TRBD1 or TRBD2 (5 bases each). V dropped 6 bases and J dropped 7 bases, with 19 bases sitting between them. This CDR3 region has 14 residues. CDR1 and CDR2 from the germline V gene are MNHEY and SVGAGI. The CDR3 loop reads CASRPRGRDGEQYF. CDR3 bases: TGTGCCAGCAGACCCCGGGGTAGGGACGGTGAGCAGTACTTC.

The table lists this clonotype with a count of one. The chain uses TRBV29-1 and TRBJ1-2; D gene uncertain. The CDR3 is 12 amino acids. Germline CDR1 and CDR2: SQVTM and ANQGSEA. The CDR3 spells CSAADPNYGYTF. For the CDR3, the DNA is TGCAGTGCAGCGGACCCTAACTATGGCTACACCTTC.

The rearrangement joins TRBV7-3 to TRBJ2-3; D is uncertain. The length of the CDR3 is 14 residues. The V end was cut by 4 bases, the J end by 2 bases, with 10 bases between. Germline V gene data show CDR1 as SGHTA and CDR2 as FQGTGA. As DNA, the CDR3 is TGTGCCAGCAGCTACAGTCACCCCACAGATACGCAGTATTTT. Residues: CASSYSHPTDTQYF.

The chain recombines TRBV11-3 with TRBJ2-1; TRBD2 matches at 10 bases. The CDR3 runs 15 residues. Per germline, CDR1 SGHNT and CDR2 YENEEA. The CDR3 region has the DNA TGTGCTATCAGCCTTCTAGCGGGGGTTAACGATGAGCAGTTCTTC. Residues: CAISLLAGVNDEQFF.

This clonotype was counted a few times. Just one base apart from a much larger clone, this may be a read error. The rearrangement joins TRBV29-1 to TRBJ1-1; D not resolved. The CDR3 covers 11 residues. Looked up from germline, CDR1 is SQVTM and CDR2 is ANQGSEA. The CDR3 region has the DNA TGCAGCGGGAAAAAGAACATTGAAGCTTTCTTT. Translated, it gives CSGKKNIEAFF. Supplemented by reference TRBV29-1 and TRBJ1-1, the full variable domain reads SAVISQKPSRDICQRGTSLTIQCQVDSQVTMMFWYRQQPGQSLTLIATANQGSEATYESGFVIDKFPISRPNLTFSTLTVSNMSPEDSSIYLCSGKKNIEAFFGQGTRLTVV.

About this clonotype: This sequence may be a read error, since a much larger clone differs from it by one base. The chain carries TRBV5-1 and TRBJ2-3, with TRBD1 matching 7 bases. Germline loops: CDR1 SGHRS, CDR2 YFSETQ. V dropped 3 bases and J dropped 4; count of bases not matched to a gene: 8. The CDR3 contains 15 residues. DNA for the CDR3: TGCGCCAGCAGCTCGACAGGGAATCGAGCAGATACGCAGTATTTT. Protein product: CASSSTGNRADTQYF.

The chain combines TRBV29-1 with TRBJ2-3, with D maybe TRBD2 (5 bases). This CDR3 is 15 amino acids long. V was trimmed by 6 bases and J by 0 bases, leaving 16 bases between them. CDR1 and CDR2 (germline): SQVTM, ANQGSEA. CDR3 in amino acids: CSVTRGGLSTDTQYF. CDR3 DNA: TGCAGCGTCACCCGGGGTGGCCTCAGCACAGATACGCAGTATTTT.

The chain couples TRBV14 to TRBJ2-3; TRBD2 matches at 8 bases. The CDR3 length is 17 residues. The germline gives CDR1 SGHDN, CDR2 FVKESK. The trim removed 4 bases at V and 4 bases at J, leaving 13 bases unmatched. DNA for the CDR3: TGTGCCAGCAGCCGGAAACTAGCGGTAGTGTTCGCAGATACGCAGTATTTT. Its translation: CASSRKLAVVFADTQYF.

In the case of this clonotype: Since a much larger clone is just one base distant, this may be a read error. Here the CDR3 reads CASSLVLTLLHF. Written as DNA, the CDR3 is TGCGCCAGCAGCCTCGTCCTGACTCTCCTACACTTC. This chain links TRBV5-1 with TRBJ2-7; D remains ambiguous. The CDR3 totals 12 residues. CDR1 and CDR2 from the germline V gene are SGHRS and YFSETQ.

Remarks on this clonotype: With a much larger clone just one base away, this may be a read error. The rearrangement uses TRBV28 and TRBJ1-6, with TRBD1 matching over 8 bases. Germline values: CDR1 MDHEN, CDR2 SYDVKM. The V segment lost 3 bases and the J segment 18 bases; nucleotides outside the gene matches: 16. CDR3 length: 15 amino acids. CDR3 sequence reads: CASSLPGQGVFGPHF. The CDR3 nucleotides read TGTGCCAGCAGTTTGCCCGGACAGGGTGTCTTTGGGCCCCACTTT. Drawing the rest from reference TRBV28 and TRBJ1-6, the complete variable domain is DVKVTQSSRYLVKRTGEKVFLECVQDMDHENMFWYRQDPGLGLRLIYFSYDVKMKEKGDIPEGYSVSREKKERFSLILESASTNQTSMYLCASSLPGQGVFGPHFGNGTRLTVT.

With regard to this clonotype: Germline and junction disagree at one end, which may indicate a read error. This rearrangement joins TRBV28 to TRBJ2-7; perhaps D is TRBD1 or TRBD2 (5 bases each). CDR3 length equals 15 residues. Germline CDR1 is MDHEN and CDR2 is SYDVKM. The CDR3 DNA reads TGTGCCAGCAGTTTATGGGGACGGAGCCCTTACGAGCAGCACTTC. This sequence encodes CASSLWGRSPYEQHF.

As for this clonotype: This could be a read error, since a much larger clone is one nucleotide away. The chain combines TRBV28 with TRBJ2-2, with 8 bases that match TRBD2. Germline values: CDR1 MDHEN, CDR2 SYDVKM. The length of the CDR3 is 13 residues. The CDR3 loop reads CGAGGCRTGELFF. The DNA of the CDR3 is TGCGGGGCGGGGGGCTGTCGCACCGGGGAGCTGTTTTTT.

A remark on this clonotype: A single base separates this from a much larger clone, so it may be a read error. The genes are TRBV4-1 and TRBJ1-1; D uncertain. The CDR3 runs 15 residues. Trimming left V 1 base short and J 4 bases short, with 13 bases between. Germline CDR1 is MGHRA and CDR2 is YSYEKL. CDR3 sequence (DNA): TGCGCCAGCAGCCAAGTCTCGTCGTCGGGCACTGAAGCTTTCTTT. It encodes CASSQVSSSGTEAFF.

Regarding this clonotype: A much larger clone differs by one base, so this may be a read error. The J gene is TRBJ1-1, the V gene TRBV6-6, with unresolved D. This CDR3 contains 13 residues. Germline-derived CDR1 and CDR2 are MNHNY and SVGAGI (reference sequence). V was cut by 4 bases and J by 1 base, with 7 bases left in between. CDR3 nucleotide sequence: TGTGCCAGCAGTTTAGACACGAACACTGAAGCTTTCTTT. Translating gives CASSLDTNTEAFF.

As for this clonotype: At one of its ends the junction is not consistent with the germline gene, which may arise from a read error. J is TRBJ2-7 and V is TRBV11-2, with a weak D call TRBD1 (5 bases). The CDR3 consists of 14 residues. Germline V gene data show CDR1 as SGHAT and CDR2 as FQNNGV. CDR3 sequence (DNA): TGTGCAAGCAGCTTAGGAGACAGAAACTATGTGCAGTACTTC. Its translation: CASSLGDRNYVQYF.

This clonotype was detected many times. The chain links TRBV6-5 to TRBJ2-3, with TRBD2 matching 10 bases. V shed 4 bases and J 2 bases; nucleotides not matched to a gene: 6. This CDR3 has 16 residues. In germline, CDR1 is MNHEY, CDR2 SVGAGI. The CDR3 loop is CASSSVGLAATDTQYF. Here the CDR3 DNA reads TGTGCCAGCAGTTCTGTCGGACTAGCGGCCACAGATACGCAGTATTTT.

Of note for this clonotype: Here the CDR3 omits its conserved ending phenylalanine or tryptophan, so a read error is the likely source. The chain couples TRBV10-2 to TRBJ2-1; D uncertain. The CDR3 sequence is 13 residues long. CDR1 and CDR2 (germline): WSHSY, SAAADI. V dropped 10 bases and J dropped 7 bases, with 17 bases sitting between them. Here the CDR3 reads CATSKRSLNEQFS. The CDR3 nucleotides are TGCGCCACCTCCAAGAGAAGCTTGAATGAGCAGTTCTCC.